This T cell receptor (beta chain) derives from a study of CD8+ T cells in alopecia areata. CDR1 is SGHRS, CDR2 YFSETQ, per germline. The CDR3 length is 13 residues. This clone was seen a few times. Antigen: not known. Study-wide points: Greater clonality was observed in lesional scalp samples, especially alopecia totalis/universalis, versus normal scalp.

Extracted RNA was reverse transcribed into cDNA, the sequencing template. TCRdb keeps only in-frame clones here, not all; method: immunoSEQ multiplex PCR. Of under 65,000 clones detected, around 40% appear once; the ten largest clones hold about 51%. Sequencing was done on a sample of NKG2D-low CD8+ T cells sorted from blood. This receptor was taken from a human donor with alopecia areata. The chain is built from TRBV5-1 and TRBJ2-5, with D perhaps TRBD1 (6 bases). The J call may be wrong; the DNA end is better matched by TRBJ2-7. CDR3 sequence (DNA): TGCGCCAGCAGCTTAAAGGGGGCCTACGAGCAGTACTTC. Its protein product is CASSLKGAYEQYF.